This T cell receptor (beta chain) emerged from a study of cytomegalovirus exposure and HLA in healthy donors. Findings and caveats of the study: Most TCRs appeared rarely, but some public TCRs recurred in many donors. In a later analysis, an Asian-associated ancestry cluster reportedly showed fewer N-insertions than the approximately 660-donor mean.

This clone came up a few times. The antigen is undetermined. Primers included in the PCR were 60 Vbeta and 13 Jbeta primers. Clones were sequenced by immunoSEQ multiplex PCR, and TCRdb holds only the in-frame ones, with some missing. The sample carries 140,000 to 150,000 clones, 70% to 80% recorded once. This TCR was recovered from a woman aged 55-75 years in good health and CMV-seropositive. Sequencing input: PBMCs.

The CDR3 region has the DNA TGTGCCAGTAGTATCCGGGTGTGGGAAAAACTGTTTTTT. Translated: CASSIRVWEKLFF. The V call is TRBV19, the J call TRBJ1-4; D is undetermined. The CDR3 runs to 13 residues. The ends were cut back, 3 bases at V and 8 bases at J, with 10 bases in the middle. From germline, CDR1 is LNHDA and CDR2 SQIVND (reference sequence).